The rows below give T cell receptor beta chains drawn from one sample of a study of blood T cell repertoires in COVID-19. Produced via immunoSEQ multiplex PCR; TCRdb's table is partial and in-frame only. The table has some 290,000 clones, more than 70% seen once. Sequencing was carried out using peripheral blood. These receptors were taken from a woman aged 25 to 45 with COVID-19, enrolled during active disease. Both conserved end residues are trimmed from each CDR3. The D gene is left open where the match is weak.

TRBJ1-2	.	TRBV7-3	ASSLSGGDGYT
TRBJ2-7	TRBD1	TRBV12-3/TRBV12-4	ASSSGQGYEQY
TRBJ2-2	.	TRBV29-1	SVERENTGELF
TRBJ2-3	.	TRBV28	ATTPSGTDTQY
TRBJ2-7	TRBD1	TRBV19	ASSLGQGLYEQY
TRBJ2-5	.	TRBV19	ASSGSRGETQY
TRBJ2-3	.	TRBV7-3	ASSSRNADTQY
TRBJ2-1	.	TRBV6-6	ASSPTGILSYNEQF
TRBJ2-1	.	TRBV2	ASSVGGSPHNEQF
TRBJ2-5	.	TRBV5-1	ASSAVEETQY
TRBJ2-7	TRBD1	TRBV7-2	ASSRSPGQTYEQY
TRBJ2-1	TRBD1	TRBV7-9	ASSLVGGAYNEQF
TRBJ1-6	TRBD1	TRBV5-1	ASSRDRGQNSPLH
TRBJ2-1	.	TRBV7-8	ASSLGVGGNNEQF
TRBJ2-1	.	TRBV30	AWSQTYNEQF
TRBJ2-3	.	TRBV27	ASSLSPDTQY
TRBJ2-7	.	TRBV5-1	ASSPSGVEQY
TRBJ2-7	TRBD1	TRBV18	ASSLQGQGNEQY
TRBJ1-6	TRBD1	TRBV3-1/TRBV3-2	ASSQAGTGGNSPLH
TRBJ1-2	.	TRBV30	AWSAGNYGYT
TRBJ2-2	TRBD2	TRBV3-1/TRBV3-2	ASRTSDVGELF